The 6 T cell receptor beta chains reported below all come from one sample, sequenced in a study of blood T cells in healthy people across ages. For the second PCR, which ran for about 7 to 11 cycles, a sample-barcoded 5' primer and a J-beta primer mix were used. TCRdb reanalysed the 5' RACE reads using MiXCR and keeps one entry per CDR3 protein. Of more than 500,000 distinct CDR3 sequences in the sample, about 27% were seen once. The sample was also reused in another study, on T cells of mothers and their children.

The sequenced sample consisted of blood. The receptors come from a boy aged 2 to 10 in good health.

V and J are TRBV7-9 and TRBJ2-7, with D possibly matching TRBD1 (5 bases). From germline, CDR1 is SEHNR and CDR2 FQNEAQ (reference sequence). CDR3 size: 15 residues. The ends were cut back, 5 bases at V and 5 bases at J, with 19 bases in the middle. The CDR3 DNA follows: TGTGCCAGCAGCCCCGTAGCCGACAGTTACCACGAGCAGTACTTC. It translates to CASSPVADSYHEQYF.

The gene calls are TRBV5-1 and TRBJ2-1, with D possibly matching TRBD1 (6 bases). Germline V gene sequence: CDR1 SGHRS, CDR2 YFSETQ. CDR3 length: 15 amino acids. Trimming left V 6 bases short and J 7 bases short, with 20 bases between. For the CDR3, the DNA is TGCGCCAGCACCCTAGGACAGATTACAATAAATGAGCAGTTCTTC. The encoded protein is CASTLGQITINEQFF.

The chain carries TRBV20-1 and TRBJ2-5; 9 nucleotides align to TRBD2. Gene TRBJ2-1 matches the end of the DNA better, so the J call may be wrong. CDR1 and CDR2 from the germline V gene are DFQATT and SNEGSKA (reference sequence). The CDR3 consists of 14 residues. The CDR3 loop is CSANSGSSYNEQFF. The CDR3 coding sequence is TGCAGTGCTAATAGCGGGAGCTCCTACAATGAGCAGTTCTTC.

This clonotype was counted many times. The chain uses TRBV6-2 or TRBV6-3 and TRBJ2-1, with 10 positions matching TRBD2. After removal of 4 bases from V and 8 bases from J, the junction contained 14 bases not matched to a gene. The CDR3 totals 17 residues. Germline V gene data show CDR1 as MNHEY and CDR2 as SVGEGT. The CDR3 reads CASSSTRLAGAPYEQFF. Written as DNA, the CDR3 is TGTGCCAGCAGTTCCACCCGACTAGCGGGTGCTCCATATGAGCAGTTCTTC.

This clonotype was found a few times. The CDR3 bases are TGTGCCAGCAGCTTTCCAACAGGGAAGGGCACAGATACGCAGTATTTT. Amino acid sequence: CASSFPTGKGTDTQYF. The rearrangement uses TRBV13 and TRBJ2-3; D is perhaps TRBD1 (6 bases). With 3 bases removed from V and 1 base from J, the gap between germline ends came to 14 bases. CDR1 is PRHDT and CDR2 is FYEKMQ in the germline V gene (reference sequence). This CDR3 contains 16 residues.

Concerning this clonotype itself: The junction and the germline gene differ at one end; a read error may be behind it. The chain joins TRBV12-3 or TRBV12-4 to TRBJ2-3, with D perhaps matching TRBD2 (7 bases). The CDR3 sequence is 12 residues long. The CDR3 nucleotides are TGTGCCAGCAGCTCAAGGGGGGGTACGCGGTATTTT. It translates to CASSSRGGTRYF.